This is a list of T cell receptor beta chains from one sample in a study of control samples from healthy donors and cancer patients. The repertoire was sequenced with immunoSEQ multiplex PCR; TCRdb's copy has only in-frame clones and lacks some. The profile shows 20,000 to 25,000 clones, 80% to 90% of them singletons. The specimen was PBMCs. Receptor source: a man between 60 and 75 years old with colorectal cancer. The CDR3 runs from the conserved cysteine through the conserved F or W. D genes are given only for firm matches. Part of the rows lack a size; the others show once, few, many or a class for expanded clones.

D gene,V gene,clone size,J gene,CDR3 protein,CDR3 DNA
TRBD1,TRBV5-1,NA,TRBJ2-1,CASSLEGQGGNEQFF,TGCGCCAGCAGCTTGGAGGGACAGGGAGGCAATGAGCAGTTCTTC
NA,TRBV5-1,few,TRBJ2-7,CASCLEGFYEQYF,TGCGCCAGCTGCTTGGAGGGTTTCTACGAGCAGTACTTC
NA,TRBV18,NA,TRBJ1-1,CASSPPSTRNTEAFF,TGTGCCAGCTCACCACCGTCCACACGGAACACTGAAGCTTTCTTT
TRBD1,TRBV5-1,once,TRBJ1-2,CASSLGQGANYGYTF,TGCGCCAGCAGCTTAGGACAGGGGGCCAACTATGGCTACACCTTC
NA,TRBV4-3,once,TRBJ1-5,CASSQEQRLQPQHF,TGCGCCAGCAGCCAAGAGCAGAGACTTCAGCCCCAGCATTTT
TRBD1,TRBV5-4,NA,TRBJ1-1,CASSTRDRRNTEAFF,TGTGCCAGCAGCACTCGGGACAGGCGGAACACTGAAGCTTTCTTT
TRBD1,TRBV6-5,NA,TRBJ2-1,CAGRDRVNNEQFF,TGTGCCGGCCGGGACAGGGTCAACAATGAGCAGTTCTTC
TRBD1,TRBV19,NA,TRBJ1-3,CASSLTGDGNTIYF,TGTGCCAGCTCTCTAACAGGGGATGGAAACACCATATATTTT
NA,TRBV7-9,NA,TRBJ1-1,CASSPPEVVRTEAFF,TGTGCCAGCAGCCCGCCAGAGGTCGTTAGGACTGAAGCTTTCTTT
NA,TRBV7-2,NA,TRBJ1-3,CASTTYKGNTIYF,TGTGCCAGCACCACTTATAAGGGAAACACCATATATTTT
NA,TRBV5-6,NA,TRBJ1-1,CASSSPGQMNTEAFF,TGTGCCAGCAGCTCTCCGGGACAAATGAACACTGAAGCTTTCTTT
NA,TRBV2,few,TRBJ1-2,CASNPINYGYTF,TGTGCCAGCAACCCGATTAACTATGGCTACACCTTC
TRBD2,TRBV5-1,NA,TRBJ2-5,CASSLGTLADLQETQYF,TGCGCCAGCAGCTTGGGAACGCTAGCGGATCTCCAAGAGACCCAGTACTTC
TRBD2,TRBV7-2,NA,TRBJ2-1,CASSLTLAGGRSGNEQFF,TGTGCCAGCAGCCTCACCCTAGCGGGGGGGCGCTCTGGCAATGAGCAGTTCTTC
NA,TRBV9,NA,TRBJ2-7,CASSVSPQSSYEQYF,TGTGCCAGCAGCGTATCCCCTCAGAGCTCCTACGAGCAGTACTTC
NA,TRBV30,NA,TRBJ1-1,CLISGEVGAFF,TGTTTGATCTCGGGCGAAGTGGGAGCTTTCTTT
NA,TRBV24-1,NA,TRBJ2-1,CATSLGKVGNVNNEQFF,TGTGCCACCAGTCTTGGGAAAGTGGGTAACGTGAACAATGAGCAGTTCTTC
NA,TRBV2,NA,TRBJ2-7,CASSGSTGKSSYEQYF,TGTGCCAGCAGTGGATCCACAGGGAAAAGCTCCTACGAGCAGTACTTC